Described below is a single T cell receptor (beta chain) sequence and its context. This sample was included in a study of blood T cell repertoires in COVID-19. Across the whole study: Acute and convalescent COVID-19 specimens originated in the United States, Italy and Spain. Sources were T cells, B-cell-depleted T cells, or PBMCs; the material itself was cDNA or gDNA.

Per the original data handling: Amplification of reference gene primers provided the estimated nucleated cell counts. The table came from immunoSEQ multiplex PCR; TCRdb's copy has only in-frame clones and leaves some out. The D gene and trimming were derived from the DNA, and the V and J assignments and clone size from that table. This table holds some 12,000 clones, roughly 90% found once. Germline loops: CDR1 KGHSH, CDR2 LQKENI. CDR3 length: 17 residues. V gave up 0 bases and J gave up 0 bases, with 11 bases separating them. The material sequenced was peripheral blood. The clonotype was recovered from a man aged 65 to 85 with active COVID-19. This chain joins TRBV18 and TRBJ2-2; D call uncertain. As DNA, the CDR3 is TGTGCCAGCTCACCACCGGGCAAGAAAGCGAACACCGGGGAGCTGTTTTTT. Protein: CASSPPGKKANTGELFF.